This T cell receptor (beta chain) came from a study of shared clonotypes between healthy human individuals. Libraries were prepared by immunoSEQ multiplex PCR; TCRdb keeps only in-frame clonotypes and omits some of them. The profile shows a few million clones, 80% to 95% of them singletons. Remarks on this clone: This same CDR3 is encoded by further DNA sequences in the sample.

Only Caucasian adults living in Nashville, Tennessee served as donors. CDR1 and CDR2 from the germline V gene are SEHNR and FQNEAQ (reference sequence). This CDR3 contains 14 residues. V lost 2 bases, J lost 1 base, and 8 bases lay in between. The sequenced sample was naive CD4+ T cells from PBMCs. Sample subset: CD45RA+ positively selected. This TCR derives from a man aged 18-30 years in good health. Some clones in this sample may be carry-over from other donors' samples. The genes are TRBV7-9 and TRBJ1-2, with D tentatively TRBD1 (6 bases). CDR3 nucleotides: TGTGCCAGCAGCTTAACCAGGGGTAACTATGGCTACACCTTC. Encoded protein: CASSLTRGNYGYTF.